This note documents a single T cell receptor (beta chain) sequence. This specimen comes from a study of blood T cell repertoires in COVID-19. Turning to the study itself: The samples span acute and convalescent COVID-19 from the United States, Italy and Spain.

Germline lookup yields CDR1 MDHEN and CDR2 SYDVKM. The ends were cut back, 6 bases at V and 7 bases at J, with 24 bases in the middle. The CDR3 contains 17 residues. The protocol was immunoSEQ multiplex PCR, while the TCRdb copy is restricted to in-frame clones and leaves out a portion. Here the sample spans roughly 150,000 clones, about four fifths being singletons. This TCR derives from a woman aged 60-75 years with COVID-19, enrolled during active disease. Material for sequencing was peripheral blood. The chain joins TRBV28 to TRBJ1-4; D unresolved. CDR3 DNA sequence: TGTGCCAGCAGGAAGAGGGTTTGGGAGCCTCGAGGTGAAAAACTGTTTTTT. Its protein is CASRKRVWEPRGEKLFF.